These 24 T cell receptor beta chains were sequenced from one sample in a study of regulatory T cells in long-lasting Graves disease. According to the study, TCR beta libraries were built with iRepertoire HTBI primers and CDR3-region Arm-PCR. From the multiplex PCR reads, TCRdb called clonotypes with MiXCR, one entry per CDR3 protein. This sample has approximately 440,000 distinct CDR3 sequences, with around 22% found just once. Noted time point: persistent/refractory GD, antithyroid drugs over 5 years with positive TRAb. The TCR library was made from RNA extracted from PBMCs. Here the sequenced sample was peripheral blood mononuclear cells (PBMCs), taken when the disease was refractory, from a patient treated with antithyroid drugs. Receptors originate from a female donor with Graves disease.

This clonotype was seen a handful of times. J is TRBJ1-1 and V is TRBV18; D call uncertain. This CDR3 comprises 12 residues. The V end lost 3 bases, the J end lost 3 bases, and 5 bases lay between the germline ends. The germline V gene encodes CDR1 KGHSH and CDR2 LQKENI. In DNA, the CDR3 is TGTGCCAGCTCACCCTCTGACACTGAAGCTTTCTTT. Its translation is CASSPSDTEAFF. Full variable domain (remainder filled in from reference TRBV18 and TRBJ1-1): NAGVMQNPRHLVRRRGQEARLRCSPMKGHSHVYWYRQLPEEGLKFMVYLQKENIIDESGMPKERFSAEFPKEGPSILRIQQVVRGDSAAYFCASSPSDTEAFFGQGTRLTVV.

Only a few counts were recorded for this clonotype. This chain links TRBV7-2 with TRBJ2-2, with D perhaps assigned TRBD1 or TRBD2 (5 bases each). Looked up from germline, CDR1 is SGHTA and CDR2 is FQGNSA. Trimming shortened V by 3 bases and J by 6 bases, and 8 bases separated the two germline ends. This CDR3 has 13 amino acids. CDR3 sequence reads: CASSFQGPGELFF. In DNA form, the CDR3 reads TGTGCCAGCAGCTTCCAGGGACCCGGGGAGCTGTTTTTT.

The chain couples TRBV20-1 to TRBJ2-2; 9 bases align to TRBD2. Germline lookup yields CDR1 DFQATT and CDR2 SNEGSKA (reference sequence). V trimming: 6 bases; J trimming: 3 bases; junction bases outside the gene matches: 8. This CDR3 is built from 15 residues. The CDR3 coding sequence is TGCAGTGCAGACGGAGGGACTAGCCACACCGGGGAGCTGTTTTTT. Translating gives CSADGGTSHTGELFF.

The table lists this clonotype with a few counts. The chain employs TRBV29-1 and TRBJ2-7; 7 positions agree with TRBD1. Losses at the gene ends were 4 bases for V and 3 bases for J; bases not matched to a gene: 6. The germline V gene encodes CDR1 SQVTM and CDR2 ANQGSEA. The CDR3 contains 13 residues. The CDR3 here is CSVAETGNYEQYF. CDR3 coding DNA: TGCAGCGTTGCTGAGACAGGGAACTACGAGCAGTACTTC.

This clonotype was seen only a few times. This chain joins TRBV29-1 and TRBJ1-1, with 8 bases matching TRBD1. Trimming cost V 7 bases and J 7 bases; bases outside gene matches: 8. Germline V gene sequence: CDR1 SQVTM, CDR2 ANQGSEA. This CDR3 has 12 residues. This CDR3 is CSADRGLGEAFF. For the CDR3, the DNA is TGCAGCGCAGACAGGGGCCTCGGTGAAGCTTTCTTT. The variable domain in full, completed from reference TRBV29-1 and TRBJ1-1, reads SAVISQKPSRDICQRGTSLTIQCQVDSQVTMMFWYRQQPGQSLTLIATANQGSEATYESGFVIDKFPISRPNLTFSTLTVSNMSPEDSSIYLCSADRGLGEAFFGQGTRLTVV.

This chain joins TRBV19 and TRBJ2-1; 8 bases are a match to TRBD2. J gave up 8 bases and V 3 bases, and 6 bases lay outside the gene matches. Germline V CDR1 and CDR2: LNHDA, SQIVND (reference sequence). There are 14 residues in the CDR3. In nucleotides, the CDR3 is TGTGCCAGTAGTATCCCGGGACTAGTCGATGAGCAGTTCTTC. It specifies CASSIPGLVDEQFF.

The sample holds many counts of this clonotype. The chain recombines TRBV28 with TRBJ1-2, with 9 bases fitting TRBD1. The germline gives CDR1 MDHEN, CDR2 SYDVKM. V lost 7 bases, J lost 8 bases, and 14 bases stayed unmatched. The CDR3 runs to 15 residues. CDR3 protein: CASIRLGTGTWGYTF. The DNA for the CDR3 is TGTGCCAGCATCCGCCTCGGGACAGGGACTTGGGGCTACACCTTC.

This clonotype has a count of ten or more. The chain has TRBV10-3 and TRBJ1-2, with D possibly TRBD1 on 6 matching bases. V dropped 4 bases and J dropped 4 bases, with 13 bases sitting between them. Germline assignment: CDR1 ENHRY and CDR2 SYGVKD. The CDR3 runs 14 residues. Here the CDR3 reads CAISGNRVGYGYTF. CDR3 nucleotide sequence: TGTGCCATCAGTGGGAACAGGGTAGGCTATGGCTACACCTTC.

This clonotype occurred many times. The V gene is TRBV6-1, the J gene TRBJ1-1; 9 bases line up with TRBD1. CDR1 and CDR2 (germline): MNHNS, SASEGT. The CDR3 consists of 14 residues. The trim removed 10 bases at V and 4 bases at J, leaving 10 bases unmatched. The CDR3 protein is CATFAGTGFTEAFF. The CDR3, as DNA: TGTGCCACATTCGCCGGGACAGGGTTCACTGAAGCTTTCTTT.

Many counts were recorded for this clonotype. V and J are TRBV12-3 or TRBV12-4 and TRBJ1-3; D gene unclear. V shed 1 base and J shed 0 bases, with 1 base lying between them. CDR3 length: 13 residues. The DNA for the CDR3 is TGTGCCAGCAGTTTAGTCTCTGGAAACACCATATATTTT. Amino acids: CASSLVSGNTIYF.

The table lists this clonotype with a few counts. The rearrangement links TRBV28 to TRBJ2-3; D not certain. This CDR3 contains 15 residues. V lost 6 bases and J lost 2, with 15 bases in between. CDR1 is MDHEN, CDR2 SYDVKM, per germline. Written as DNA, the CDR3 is TGTGCCAGCAGCCCTCGAGACCCCTACACAGATACGCAGTATTTT. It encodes CASSPRDPYTDTQYF.

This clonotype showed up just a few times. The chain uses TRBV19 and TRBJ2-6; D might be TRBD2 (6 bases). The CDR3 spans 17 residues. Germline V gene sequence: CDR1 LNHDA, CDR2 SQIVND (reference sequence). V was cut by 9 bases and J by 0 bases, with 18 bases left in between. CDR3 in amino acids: CASGDLPFFSGANVLTF. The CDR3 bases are TGTGCCAGCGGGGACTTACCATTCTTCTCTGGGGCCAACGTCCTGACTTTC.

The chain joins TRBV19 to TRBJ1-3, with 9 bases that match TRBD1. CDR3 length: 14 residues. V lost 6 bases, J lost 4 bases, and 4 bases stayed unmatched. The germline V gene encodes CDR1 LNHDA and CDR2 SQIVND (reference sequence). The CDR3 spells CASRRTGAGNTIYF. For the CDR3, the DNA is TGTGCCAGTAGAAGGACAGGGGCAGGAAACACCATATATTTT. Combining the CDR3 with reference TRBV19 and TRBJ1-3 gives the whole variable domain DGGITQSPKYLFRKEGQNVTLSCEQNLNHDAMYWYRQDPGQGLRLIYYSQIVNDFQKGDIAEGYSVSREKKESFPLTVTSAQKNPTAFYLCASRRTGAGNTIYFGEGSWLTVV.

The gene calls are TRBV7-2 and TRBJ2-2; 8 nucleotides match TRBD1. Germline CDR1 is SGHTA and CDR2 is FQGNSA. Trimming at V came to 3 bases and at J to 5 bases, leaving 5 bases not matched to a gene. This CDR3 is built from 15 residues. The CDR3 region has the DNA TGTGCCAGCAGCTTGGAGGACAGGGTAACCGGGGAGCTGTTTTTT. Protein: CASSLEDRVTGELFF.

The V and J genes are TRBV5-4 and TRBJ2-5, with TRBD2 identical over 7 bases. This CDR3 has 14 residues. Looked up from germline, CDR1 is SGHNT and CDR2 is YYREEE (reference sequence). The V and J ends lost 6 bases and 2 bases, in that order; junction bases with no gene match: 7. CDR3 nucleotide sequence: TGTGCCAGCACCGCGGGCGGGGGACAAGAGACCCAGTACTTC. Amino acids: CASTAGGGQETQYF.

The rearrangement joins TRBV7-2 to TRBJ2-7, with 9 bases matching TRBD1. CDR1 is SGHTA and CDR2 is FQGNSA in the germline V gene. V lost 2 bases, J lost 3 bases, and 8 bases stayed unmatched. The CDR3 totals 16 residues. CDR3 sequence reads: CASSLSRDRARYEQYF. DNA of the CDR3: TGTGCCAGCAGCTTATCCCGGGACAGGGCCCGCTACGAGCAGTACTTC.

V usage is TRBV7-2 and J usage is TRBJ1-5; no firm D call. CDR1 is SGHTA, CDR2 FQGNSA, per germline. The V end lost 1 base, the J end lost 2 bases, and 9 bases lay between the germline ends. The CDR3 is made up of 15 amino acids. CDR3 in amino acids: CASSLDAGGNQPQHF. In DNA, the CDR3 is TGTGCCAGCAGCTTAGACGCGGGCGGCAATCAGCCCCAGCATTTT.

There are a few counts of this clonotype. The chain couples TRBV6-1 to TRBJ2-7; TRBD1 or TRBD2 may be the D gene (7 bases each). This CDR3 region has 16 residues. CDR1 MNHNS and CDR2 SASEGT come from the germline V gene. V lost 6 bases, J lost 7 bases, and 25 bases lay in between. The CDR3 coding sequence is TGTGCCAGCAGCTCACGGGAGGAGAGGGGGCTGGGGGAGCAGTACTTC. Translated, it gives CASSSREERGLGEQYF.

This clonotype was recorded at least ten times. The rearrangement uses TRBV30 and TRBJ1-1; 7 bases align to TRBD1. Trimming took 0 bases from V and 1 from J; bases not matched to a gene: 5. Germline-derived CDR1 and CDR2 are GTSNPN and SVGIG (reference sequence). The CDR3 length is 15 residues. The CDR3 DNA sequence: TGTGCCTGGAGTGTAAGGGGGCGGGGGAACACTGAAGCTTTCTTT. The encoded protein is CAWSVRGRGNTEAFF. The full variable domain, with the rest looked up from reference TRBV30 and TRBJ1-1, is SQTIHQWPATLVQPVGSPLSLECTVEGTSNPNLYWYRQAAGRGLQLLFYSVGIGQISSEVPQNLSASRPQDRQFILSSKKLLLSDSGFYLCAWSVRGRGNTEAFFGQGTRLTVV.

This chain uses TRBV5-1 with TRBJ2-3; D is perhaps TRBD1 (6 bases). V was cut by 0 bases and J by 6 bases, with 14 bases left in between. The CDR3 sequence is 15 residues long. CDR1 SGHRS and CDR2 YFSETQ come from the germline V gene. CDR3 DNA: TGCGCCAGCAGCTTGGGGTCAGGGGTCGCGGATACGCAGTATTTT. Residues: CASSLGSGVADTQYF.

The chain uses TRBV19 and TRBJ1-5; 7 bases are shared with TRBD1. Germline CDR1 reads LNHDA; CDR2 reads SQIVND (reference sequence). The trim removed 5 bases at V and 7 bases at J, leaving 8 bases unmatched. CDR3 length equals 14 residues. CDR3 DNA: TGTGCCAGTAGTTTTGACAGGGATCGCCAGCCCCAGCATTTT. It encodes CASSFDRDRQPQHF.

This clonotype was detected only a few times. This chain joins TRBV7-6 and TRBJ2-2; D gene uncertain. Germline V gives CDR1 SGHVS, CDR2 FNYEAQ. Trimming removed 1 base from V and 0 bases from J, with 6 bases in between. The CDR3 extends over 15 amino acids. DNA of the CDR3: TGTGCCAGCAGCTTAGGTTCTACGAACACCGGGGAGCTGTTTTTT. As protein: CASSLGSTNTGELFF.

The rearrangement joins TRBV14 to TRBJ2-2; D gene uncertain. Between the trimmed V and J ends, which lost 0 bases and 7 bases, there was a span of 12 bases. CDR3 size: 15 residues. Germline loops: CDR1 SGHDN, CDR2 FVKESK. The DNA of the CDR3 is TGTGCCAGCAGCCAAGACCGGGTTCGGTACGGGGAGCTGTTTTTT. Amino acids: CASSQDRVRYGELFF.

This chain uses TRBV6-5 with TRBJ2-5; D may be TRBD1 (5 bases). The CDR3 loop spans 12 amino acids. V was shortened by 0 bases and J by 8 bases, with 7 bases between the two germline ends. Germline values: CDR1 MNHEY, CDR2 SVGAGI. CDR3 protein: CASSYSTVTQYF. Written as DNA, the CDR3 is TGTGCCAGCAGTTACTCGACAGTTACCCAGTACTTC.